This T cell receptor beta chain was documented in a study of blood T cell repertoires in COVID-19. At the level of the study: The United States, Italy and Spain provided the acute and convalescent COVID-19 samples. PBMCs, B-cell-depleted T cells, or T cells provided the cDNA or gDNA that made up the material.

This clone has only one observation. The CDR3 runs 16 residues. V dropped 3 bases and J dropped 7 bases, with 21 bases sitting between them. The germline V gene encodes CDR1 LGHDT and CDR2 YNNKEL (reference sequence). Authors' data handling: Reference gene primer amplification in the assay estimated nucleated cell counts. The protocol was immunoSEQ multiplex PCR, while the TCRdb copy is restricted to in-frame clones and leaves out a portion. V and J calls and clone size are given by that table; D and trimming were obtained from the DNA. The table lists roughly 120,000 clones, roughly 79% of them singletons, with about 2.3% in the top ten.

The chain employs TRBV3-1 (or the pseudogene TRBV3-2) and TRBJ1-2; the D is unclear. The sequenced material came from peripheral blood. This receptor was obtained from a man between 65 and 85 years old with acute or convalescent COVID-19. Written as DNA, the CDR3 is TGTGCCAGCAGCCATCATGCTGATCAACCGGGAGGTGGCTACACCTTC. This codes for CASSHHADQPGGGYTF.